A selection of T cell receptor beta chains follows, all from one sample in a study of cytomegalovirus exposure and HLA in healthy donors. Sequencing was performed with immunoSEQ multiplex PCR; in TCRdb, only in-frame clones are kept and a portion is missing. The data contain over 70,000 clones, over 55% of them seen just once; the ten biggest clones take up 20% to 25%. Sequencing was done on a sample of PBMCs. All receptors come from a woman aged 45-65 years in good health and CMV-seropositive. The CDR3 runs from the conserved cysteine through the conserved F or W. Each record gives: D gene, clone size, V gene, J gene, CDR3 DNA, CDR3 protein. D genes are given only for firm matches. Rows may omit the clone size; those that give it use once, few, many or a size class.

TRBD1	few	TRBV28	TRBJ2-6	TGTGCCAGCAGTCCCGAGGTAGGGGGCGCTGGGGCCAACGTCCTGACTTTC	CASSPEVGGAGANVLTF
-	-	TRBV19	TRBJ2-4	TGTGCCAGTAGTATATCGGGGAGTGCGCAGAACATTCAGTACTTC	CASSISGSAQNIQYF
-	-	TRBV7-2	TRBJ1-2	TGTGCCAGCAGCTTTGGACTGATTAACTATGGCTACACCTTC	CASSFGLINYGYTF
TRBD1	-	TRBV6-5	TRBJ1-1	TGTGCCAGCAGTTCCCCGGGACAGTTGAACACTGAAGCTTTCTTT	CASSSPGQLNTEAFF
-	-	TRBV2	TRBJ2-3	TGTGCCAGCAGTGAGGGCGCCATGATAGATACGCAGTATTTT	CASSEGAMIDTQYF
-	-	TRBV2	TRBJ2-5	TGTGCCAGCAGCGCCGGCTGGGTAAGCCAGCGGAAGACCCAGTACTTC	CASSAGWVSQRKTQYF
-	-	TRBV7-9	TRBJ2-7	TGTGCCAGCAGCTTAGGGACAGAGTTCTACGAGCAGTACTTC	CASSLGTEFYEQYF
TRBD2	-	TRBV29-1	TRBJ2-3	TGCAGCGTTACCGGCGGAGCGGGGTTCACAGATACGCAGTATTTT	CSVTGGAGFTDTQYF
-	-	TRBV28	TRBJ1-1	TGTGCCAGCAGTTCGTTGACAGCCGAAGCTTTCTTT	CASSSLTAEAFF
-	once	TRBV10-3	TRBJ1-2	TGTGCCATCACCATTGGAGGCAGGACGACTGGCTACGACGGCTACACCTTC	CAITIGGRTTGYDGYTF
-	few	TRBV6-1	TRBJ2-2	TGTGCCAGCAGCGACTCCACCGGGGAGCTGTTTTTT	CASSDSTGELFF
TRBD1	-	TRBV2	TRBJ2-1	TGTGCCATCCTAAATGAGGGACAGTCTAACAATGAGCAGTTCTTC	CAILNEGQSNNEQFF
-	-	TRBV9	TRBJ2-7	TGTGCCAGCAGCGTAGCGACGGGTGTCTACGAGCAGTACTTC	CASSVATGVYEQYF
-	-	TRBV10-3	TRBJ1-1	TGTGCCATCAGTGGAGAGAATAGGAACACTGAAGCTTTCTTT	CAISGENRNTEAFF
-	few	TRBV6-1	TRBJ1-1	TGTGCCAGCCGGGGACAGAACACTGAAGCTTTCTTT	CASRGQNTEAFF
-	-	TRBV5-1	TRBJ2-3	TGCGCCAGCAGCAGTTCGGTGGCTGGTCAGGGAGATACGCAGTATTTT	CASSSSVAGQGDTQYF
-	-	TRBV7-9	TRBJ1-2	TGTGCCAGCAGCTTACCCCCCGGCAGGCCACACTATGGCTACACCTTC	CASSLPPGRPHYGYTF
TRBD2	-	TRBV27	TRBJ2-2	TGTGCCAGCAGTAGCGGGGGGACTAACACCGGGGAGCTGTTTTTT	CASSSGGTNTGELFF
TRBD2	-	TRBV6-5	TRBJ2-2	TGTGCCAGCAACCTCCGGGGGGACACCGGGGAGCTGTTTTTT	CASNLRGDTGELFF
-	-	TRBV5-6	TRBJ2-1	TGTGCCAGCAGCTCCGGAGTCGCGAATTACAATGAGCAGTTCTTC	CASSSGVANYNEQFF
-	few	TRBV2	TRBJ2-3	TGTGCCAGCAACGTGGTCAGACACACAGATACGCAGTATTTT	CASNVVRHTDTQYF
-	-	TRBV5-4	TRBJ2-2	TGTGCCAGCAGGGTAGCGTCGAACACCGGGGAGCTGTTTTTT	CASRVASNTGELFF
-	-	TRBV9	TRBJ1-2	TGTGCCAGCAGCGTAGATGGCAGGAAGAACTATGGCTACACCTTC	CASSVDGRKNYGYTF
-	-	TRBV7-6	TRBJ1-6	TGTGCCAGCAGCTTAGCCGGGACACCCCTCCACTTT	CASSLAGTPLHF
TRBD1	-	TRBV7-9	TRBJ2-5	TGTGCCAGCAGCGGACAGGGACTCCAAGAGACCCAGTACTTC	CASSGQGLQETQYF
-	-	TRBV30	TRBJ2-1	TGTGCCTGGAGTGTACACAGTGGGCAGTTCTTC	CAWSVHSGQFF
-	few	TRBV6-6	TRBJ2-1	TGTGCCAGCAGTTACCTTAGCTGGGGGGATGAGCAGTTCTTC	CASSYLSWGDEQFF